The present T cell receptor (beta chain) was sequenced within a study of CD8+ T cells in alopecia areata. Once RNA had been extracted, it was reverse transcribed into cDNA to act as the sequencing template. Some clones are missing from TCRdb's copy, which holds only in-frame ones; the method was immunoSEQ multiplex PCR. The repertoire holds around 99,000 clones, 65% to 85% seen once, with around 25% in the top ten. Treatment in this sample: oral pan-JAK inhibitor, 5-10 mg twice daily. Cell sorting on a FACSAria was used to separate CD4+ and CD8+ T cells from the PBMCs. With regard to this clone: Its antigen is unidentified.

Trimming removed 4 bases from V and 5 bases from J; junction bases left unmatched: 6. The germline V gene has CDR1 SGDLS and CDR2 YYNGEE. The CDR3 has 15 amino acids. Study-wide results and limits: Administration of tofacitinib significantly diminished scalp clonality and expanded CD8+ clones within the top 100. Sharing of TCR sequences between patients (possibly for HLA-related reasons) was less clear than in mice. Sequencing of scalp samples also captures resident alphabeta T cells of normal skin.

The sequence came from a human donor with alopecia areata. Sequencing was performed on CD8+ T cells sorted from blood, taken at week 24, from a patient treated with tofacitinib. The chain joins TRBV9 to TRBJ2-5; 12 nucleotides line up with TRBD2. The CDR3 spells CASSPRLAGVETQYF. For the CDR3, the DNA is TGTGCCAGCAGCCCTCGACTAGCGGGGGTGGAGACCCAGTACTTC.